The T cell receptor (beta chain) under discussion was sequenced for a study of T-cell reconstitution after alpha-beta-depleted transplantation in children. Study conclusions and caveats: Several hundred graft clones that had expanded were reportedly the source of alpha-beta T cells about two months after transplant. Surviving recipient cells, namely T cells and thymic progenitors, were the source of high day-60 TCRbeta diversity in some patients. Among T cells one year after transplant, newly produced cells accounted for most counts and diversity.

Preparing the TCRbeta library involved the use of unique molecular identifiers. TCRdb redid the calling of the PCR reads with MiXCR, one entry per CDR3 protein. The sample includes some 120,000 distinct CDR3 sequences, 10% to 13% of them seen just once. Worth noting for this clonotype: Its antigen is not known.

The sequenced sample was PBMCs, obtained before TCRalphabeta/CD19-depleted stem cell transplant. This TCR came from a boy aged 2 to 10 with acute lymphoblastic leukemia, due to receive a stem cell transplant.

The CDR3 loop is CASSQSGRGKETQYF. CDR3 bases: TGTGCCTCCAGCCAATCCGGGAGGGGGAAAGAGACCCAGTACTTC. The V call is TRBV3-1, the J call TRBJ2-5, with 8 bases fitting TRBD2. V shed 11 bases, J shed 3 bases, and the junction held 14 bases outside the gene matches. The CDR3 contains 15 residues. CDR1 LGHDT and CDR2 YNNKEL come from the germline V gene (reference sequence).